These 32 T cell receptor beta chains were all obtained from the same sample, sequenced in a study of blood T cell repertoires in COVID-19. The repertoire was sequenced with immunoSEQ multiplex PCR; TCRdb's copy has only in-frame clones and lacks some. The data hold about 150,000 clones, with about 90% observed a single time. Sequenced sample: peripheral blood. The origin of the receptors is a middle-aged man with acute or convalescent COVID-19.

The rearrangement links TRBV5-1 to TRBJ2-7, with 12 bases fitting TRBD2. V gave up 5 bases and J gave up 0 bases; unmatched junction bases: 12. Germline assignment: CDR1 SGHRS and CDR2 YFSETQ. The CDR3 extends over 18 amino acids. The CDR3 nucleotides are TGCGCCAGCAGAAAGGGACTAGCGGGTGAAATCAGCTCCTACGAGCAGTACTTC. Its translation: CASRKGLAGEISSYEQYF.

In DNA, the CDR3 is TGTGCCAGCTCACGGGACACCGAACACTATGGCTACACCTTC. The encoded protein is CASSRDTEHYGYTF. The chain links TRBV18 to TRBJ1-2, with TRBD1 as a possible D gene (6 bases). The germline V gene encodes CDR1 KGHSH and CDR2 LQKENI. The CDR3 length is 14 residues. Trimming left V 4 bases short and J 3 bases short, with 12 bases between.

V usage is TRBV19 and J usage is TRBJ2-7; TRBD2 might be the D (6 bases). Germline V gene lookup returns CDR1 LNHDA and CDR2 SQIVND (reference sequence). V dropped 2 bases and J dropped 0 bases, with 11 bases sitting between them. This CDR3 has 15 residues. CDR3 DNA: TGTGCCAGTAGTATACTATTCGGGAGCTCCTACGAGCAGTACTTC. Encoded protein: CASSILFGSSYEQYF.

The CDR3 DNA reads as TGTGCCAGCAGGGGGGACAGGGCCTACAATGAGCAGTTCTTC. As protein: CASRGDRAYNEQFF. The rearrangement uses TRBV28 and TRBJ2-1; 9 bases agree with TRBD1. The junction had 2 bases not matched to a gene; V was cut back by 6 bases and J by 2 bases. The germline V gene has CDR1 MDHEN and CDR2 SYDVKM. The CDR3 extends over 14 amino acids.

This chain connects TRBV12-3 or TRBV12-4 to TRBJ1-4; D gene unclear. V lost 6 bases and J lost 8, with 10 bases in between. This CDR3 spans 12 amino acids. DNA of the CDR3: TGTGCCAGCAGCCTTCATCGGGAAAAACTGTTTTTT. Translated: CASSLHREKLFF.

In DNA, the CDR3 is TGTGCCAGCAGTTTCAGTTGGAACACTGAAGCTTTCTTT. Residues: CASSFSWNTEAFF. The chain uses TRBV12-3 or TRBV12-4 and TRBJ1-1; D not certain. The CDR3 spans 13 residues. Trimming shortened V by 3 bases and J by 1 base, and 6 bases separated the two germline ends.

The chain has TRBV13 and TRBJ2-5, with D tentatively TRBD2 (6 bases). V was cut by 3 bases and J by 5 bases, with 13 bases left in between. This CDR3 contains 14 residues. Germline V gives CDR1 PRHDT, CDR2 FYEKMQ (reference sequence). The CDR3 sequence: CASSFGGIVETQYF. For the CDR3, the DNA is TGTGCCAGCAGCTTTGGGGGGATCGTTGAGACCCAGTACTTC.

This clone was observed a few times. The DNA for the CDR3 is TGTGCCAGCAGTCTAGCACCCGCCCCCACTGAAGCTTTCTTT. Translation: CASSLAPAPTEAFF. The rearrangement joins TRBV28 to TRBJ1-1; D gene ambiguous. The V and J ends lost 5 bases and 4 bases respectively, with 14 bases between them. CDR3 size: 14 residues. Germline CDR1 is MDHEN and CDR2 is SYDVKM.

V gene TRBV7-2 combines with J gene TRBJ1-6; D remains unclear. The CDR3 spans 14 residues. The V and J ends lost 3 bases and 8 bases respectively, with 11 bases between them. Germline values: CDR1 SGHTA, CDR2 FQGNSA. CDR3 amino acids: CASSFSGSYSPLHF. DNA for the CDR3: TGTGCCAGCAGCTTCTCAGGCAGCTATTCACCCCTCCACTTT.

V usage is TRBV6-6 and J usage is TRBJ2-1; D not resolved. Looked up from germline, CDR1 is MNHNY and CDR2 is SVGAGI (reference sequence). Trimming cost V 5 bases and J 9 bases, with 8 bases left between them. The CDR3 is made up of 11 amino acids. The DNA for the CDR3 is TGTGCCAGCAGTCACCAGTCTGAGCAGTTCTTC. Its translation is CASSHQSEQFF.

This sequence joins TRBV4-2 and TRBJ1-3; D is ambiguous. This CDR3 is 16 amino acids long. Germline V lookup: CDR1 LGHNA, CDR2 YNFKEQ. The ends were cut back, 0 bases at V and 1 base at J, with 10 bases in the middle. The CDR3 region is CASSQDHSSSGNTIYF. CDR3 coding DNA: TGTGCCAGCAGCCAAGATCACAGTTCTTCTGGAAACACCATATATTTT.

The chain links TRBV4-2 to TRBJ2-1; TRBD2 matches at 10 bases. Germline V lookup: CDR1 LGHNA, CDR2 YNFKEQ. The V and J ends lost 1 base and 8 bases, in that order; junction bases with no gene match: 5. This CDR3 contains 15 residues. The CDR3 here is CASSQALAGVYEQFF. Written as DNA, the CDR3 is TGTGCCAGCAGCCAAGCTCTAGCGGGAGTGTATGAGCAGTTCTTC.

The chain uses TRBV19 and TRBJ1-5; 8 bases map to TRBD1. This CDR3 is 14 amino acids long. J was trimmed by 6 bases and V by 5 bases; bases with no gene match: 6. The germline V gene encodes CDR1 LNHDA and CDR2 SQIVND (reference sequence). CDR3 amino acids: CASSSRQGSQPQHF. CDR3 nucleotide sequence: TGTGCCAGTAGTTCAAGACAGGGGAGTCAGCCCCAGCATTTT.

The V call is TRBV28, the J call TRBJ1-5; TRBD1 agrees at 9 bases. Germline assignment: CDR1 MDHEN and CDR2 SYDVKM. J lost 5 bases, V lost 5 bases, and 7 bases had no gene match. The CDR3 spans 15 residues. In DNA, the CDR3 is TGTGCCAGCAGTCCAGAGGGACAGGGAGATCAGCCCCAGCATTTT. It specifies CASSPEGQGDQPQHF.

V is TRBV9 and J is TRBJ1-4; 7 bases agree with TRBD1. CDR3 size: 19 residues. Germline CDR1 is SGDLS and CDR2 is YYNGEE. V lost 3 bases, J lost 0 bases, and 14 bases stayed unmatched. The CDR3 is CASSARDGTEVATNEKLFF. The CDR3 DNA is TGTGCCAGCAGCGCACGAGACGGGACAGAAGTAGCAACTAATGAAAAACTGTTTTTT. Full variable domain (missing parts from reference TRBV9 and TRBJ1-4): DSGVTQTPKHLITATGQRVTLRCSPRSGDLSVYWYQQSLDQGLQFLIQYYNGEERAKGNILERFSAQQFPDLHSELNLSSLELGDSALYFCASSARDGTEVATNEKLFFGSGTQLSVL.

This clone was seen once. In nucleotides, the CDR3 is TGTGCCAGCAGCTCATCCGACAGCCAGAACACTGAAGCTTTCTTT. This sequence encodes CASSSSDSQNTEAFF. The rearrangement links TRBV11-2 to TRBJ1-1; a possible D gene is TRBD1 (5 bases). CDR1 and CDR2 (germline): SGHAT, FQNNGV. The CDR3 is made up of 15 amino acids. Deletions cut 4 bases from V and 1 base from J, with 13 bases between. The full variable domain, in which reference TRBV11-2 and TRBJ1-1 provide the parts outside the CDR3, is EAGVAQSPRYKIIEKRQSVAFWCNPISGHATLYWYQQILGQGPKLLIQFQNNGVVDDSQLPKDRFSAERLKGVDSTLKIQPAKLEDSAVYLCASSSSDSQNTEAFFGQGTRLTVV.

The DNA of the CDR3 is TGCGCCAGCAGCCAAGGAGTGGTGCGGCGCAGCTCCTACGAGCAGTACTTC. It specifies CASSQGVVRRSSYEQYF. The chain uses TRBV4-1 and TRBJ2-7; D unclear. Deletions cut 1 base from V and 0 bases from J, with 16 bases between. CDR1 and CDR2 from the germline V gene are MGHRA and YSYEKL. The CDR3 length is 17 residues.

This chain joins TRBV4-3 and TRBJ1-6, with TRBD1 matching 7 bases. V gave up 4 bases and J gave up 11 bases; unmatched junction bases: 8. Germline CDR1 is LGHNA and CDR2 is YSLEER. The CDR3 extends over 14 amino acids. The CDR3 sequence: CASSRDRVEAPLHF. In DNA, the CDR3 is TGCGCCAGCAGCCGAGACAGGGTTGAGGCACCCCTCCACTTT.

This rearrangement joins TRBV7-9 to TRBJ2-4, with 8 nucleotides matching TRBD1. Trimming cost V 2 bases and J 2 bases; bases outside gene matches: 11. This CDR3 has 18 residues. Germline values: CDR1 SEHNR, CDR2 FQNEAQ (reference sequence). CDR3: CASSLIIGQGHSKNIQYF. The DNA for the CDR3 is TGTGCCAGCAGCTTAATAATAGGACAGGGCCACTCCAAAAACATTCAGTACTTC.

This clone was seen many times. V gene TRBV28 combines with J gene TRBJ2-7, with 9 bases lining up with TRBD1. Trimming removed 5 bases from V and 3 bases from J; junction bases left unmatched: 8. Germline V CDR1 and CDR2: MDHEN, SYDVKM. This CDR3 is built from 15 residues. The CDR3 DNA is TGTGCCAGCAGTACCCGACCGGGACAGGGCTACGAGCAGTACTTC. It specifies CASSTRPGQGYEQYF.

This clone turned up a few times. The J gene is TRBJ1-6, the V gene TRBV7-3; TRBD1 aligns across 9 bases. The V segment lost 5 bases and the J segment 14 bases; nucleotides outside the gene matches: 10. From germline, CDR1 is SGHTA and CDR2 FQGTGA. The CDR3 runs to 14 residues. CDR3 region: CASSRGTGSWTLHF. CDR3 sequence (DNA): TGTGCCAGCAGCCGAGGGACAGGGAGTTGGACCCTCCACTTT.

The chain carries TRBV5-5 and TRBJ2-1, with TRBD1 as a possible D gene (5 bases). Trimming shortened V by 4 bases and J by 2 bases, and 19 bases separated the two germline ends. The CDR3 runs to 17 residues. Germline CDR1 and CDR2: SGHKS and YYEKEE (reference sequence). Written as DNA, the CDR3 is TGTGCCAGCAGCCCACCCCTTCACAGGAGACCCTACAATGAGCAGTTCTTC. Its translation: CASSPPLHRRPYNEQFF.

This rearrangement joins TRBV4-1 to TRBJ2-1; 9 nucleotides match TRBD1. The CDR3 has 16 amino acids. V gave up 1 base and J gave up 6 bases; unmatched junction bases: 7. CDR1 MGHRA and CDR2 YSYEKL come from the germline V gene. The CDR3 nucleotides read TGCGCCAGCAGCCAAGGATGGACAGGGGTCGGCAATGAGCAGTTCTTC. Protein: CASSQGWTGVGNEQFF.

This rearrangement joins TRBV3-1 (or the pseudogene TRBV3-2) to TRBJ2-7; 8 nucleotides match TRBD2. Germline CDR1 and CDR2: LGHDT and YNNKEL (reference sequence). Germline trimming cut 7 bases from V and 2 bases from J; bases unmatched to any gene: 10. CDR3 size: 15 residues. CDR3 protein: CASTKGSSGPYEQYF. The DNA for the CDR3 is TGTGCCAGCACTAAAGGGTCTAGCGGGCCCTACGAGCAGTACTTC.

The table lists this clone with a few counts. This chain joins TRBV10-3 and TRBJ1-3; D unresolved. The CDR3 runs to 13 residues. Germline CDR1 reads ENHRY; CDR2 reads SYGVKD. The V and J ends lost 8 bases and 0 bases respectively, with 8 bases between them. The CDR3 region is CAIFAGSGNTIYF. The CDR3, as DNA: TGTGCCATCTTTGCGGGCTCTGGAAACACCATATATTTT.

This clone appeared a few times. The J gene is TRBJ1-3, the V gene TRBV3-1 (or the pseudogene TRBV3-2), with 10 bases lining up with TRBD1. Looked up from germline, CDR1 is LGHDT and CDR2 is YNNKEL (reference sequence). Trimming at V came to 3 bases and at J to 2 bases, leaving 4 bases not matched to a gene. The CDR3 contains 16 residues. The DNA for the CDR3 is TGTGCCAGCAGCCAGGCCGGGACAGGGGCTGGAAACACCATATATTTT. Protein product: CASSQAGTGAGNTIYF.

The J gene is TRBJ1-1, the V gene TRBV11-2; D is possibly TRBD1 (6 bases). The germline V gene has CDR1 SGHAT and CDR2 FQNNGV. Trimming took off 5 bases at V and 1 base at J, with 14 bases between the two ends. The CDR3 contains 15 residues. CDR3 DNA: TGTGCCAGCAGCCGTCAACGGGGGGCGAACACTGAAGCTTTCTTT. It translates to CASSRQRGANTEAFF.

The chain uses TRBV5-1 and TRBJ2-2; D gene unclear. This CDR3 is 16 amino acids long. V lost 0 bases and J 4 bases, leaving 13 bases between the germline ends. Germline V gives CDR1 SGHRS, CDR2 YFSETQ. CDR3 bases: TGCGCCAGCAGCTTGGCGTCGGCGGTATTCACCGGGGAGCTGTTTTTT. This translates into CASSLASAVFTGELFF. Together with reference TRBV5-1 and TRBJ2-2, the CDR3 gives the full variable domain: KAGVTQTPRYLIKTRGQQVTLSCSPISGHRSVSWYQQTPGQGLQFLFEYFSETQRNKGNFPGRFSGRQFSNSRSEMNVSTLELGDSALYLCASSLASAVFTGELFFGEGSRLTVL.

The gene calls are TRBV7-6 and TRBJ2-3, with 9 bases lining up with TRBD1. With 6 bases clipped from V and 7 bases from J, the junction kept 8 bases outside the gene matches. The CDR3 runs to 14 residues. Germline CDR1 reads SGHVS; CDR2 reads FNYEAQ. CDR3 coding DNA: TGTGCCAGCAGTTCCTCGGGACAGGGTTATACGCAGTATTTT. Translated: CASSSSGQGYTQYF. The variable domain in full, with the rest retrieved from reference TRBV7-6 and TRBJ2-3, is GAGVSQSPRYKVTKRGQDVALRCDPISGHVSLYWYRQALGQGPEFLTYFNYEAQQDKSGLPNDRFSAERPEGSISTLTIQRTEQRDSAMYRCASSSSGQGYTQYFGPGTRLTVL.

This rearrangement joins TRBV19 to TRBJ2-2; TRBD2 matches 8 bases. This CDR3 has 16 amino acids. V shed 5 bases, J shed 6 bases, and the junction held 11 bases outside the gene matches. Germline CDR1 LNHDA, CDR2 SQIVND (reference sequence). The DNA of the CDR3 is TGTGCCAGTAGTGTAGCGGGAAGGGGGTATTCCGGGGAGCTGTTTTTT. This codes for CASSVAGRGYSGELFF.

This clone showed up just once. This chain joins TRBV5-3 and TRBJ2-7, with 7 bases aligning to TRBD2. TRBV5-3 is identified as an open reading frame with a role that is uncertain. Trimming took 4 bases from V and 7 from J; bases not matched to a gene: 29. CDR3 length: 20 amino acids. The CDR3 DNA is TGTGCCAGAAGCCCTTGGGGGTGGCTTCTCGGGCAGCGGGATCTTGAGGAGCAGTACTTC. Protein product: CARSPWGWLLGQRDLEEQYF.

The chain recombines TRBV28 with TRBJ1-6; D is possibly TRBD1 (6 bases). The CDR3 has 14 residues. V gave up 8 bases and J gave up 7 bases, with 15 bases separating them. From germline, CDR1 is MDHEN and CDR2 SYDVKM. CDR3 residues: CASHPLGTNSPLHF. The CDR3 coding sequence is TGTGCCAGCCACCCGTTAGGGACAAATTCACCCCTCCACTTT.